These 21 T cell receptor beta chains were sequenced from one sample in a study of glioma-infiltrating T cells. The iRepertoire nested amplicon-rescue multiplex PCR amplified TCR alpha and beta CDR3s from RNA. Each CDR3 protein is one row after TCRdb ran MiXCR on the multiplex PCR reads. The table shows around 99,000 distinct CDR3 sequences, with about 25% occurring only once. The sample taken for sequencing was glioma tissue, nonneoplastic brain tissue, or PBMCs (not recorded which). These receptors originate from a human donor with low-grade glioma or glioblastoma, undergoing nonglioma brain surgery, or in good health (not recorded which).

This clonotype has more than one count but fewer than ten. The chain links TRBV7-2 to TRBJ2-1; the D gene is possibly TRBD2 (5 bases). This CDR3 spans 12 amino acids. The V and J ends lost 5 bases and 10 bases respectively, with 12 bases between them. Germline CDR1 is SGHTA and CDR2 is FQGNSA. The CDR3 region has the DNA TGTGCCAGCAGCCAGTTCGCGGGCGAGCAGTTCTTC. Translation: CASSQFAGEQFF.

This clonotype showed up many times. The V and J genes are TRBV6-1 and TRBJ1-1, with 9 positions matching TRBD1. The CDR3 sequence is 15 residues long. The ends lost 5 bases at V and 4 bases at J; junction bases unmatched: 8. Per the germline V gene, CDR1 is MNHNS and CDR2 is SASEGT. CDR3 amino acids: CASSPGQGGGTEAFF. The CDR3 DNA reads TGTGCCAGCAGTCCGGGACAGGGCGGCGGCACTGAAGCTTTCTTT.

As DNA, the CDR3 is TGTGCCAGCAGAAGAATGTTGGACAGGTTCAATGGCTACACCTTC. Translating gives CASRRMLDRFNGYTF. This chain connects TRBV6-1 to TRBJ1-2; 7 bases match TRBD1. Germline values: CDR1 MNHNS, CDR2 SASEGT. V shed 6 bases, J shed 6 bases, and the junction held 13 bases outside the gene matches. The CDR3 is made up of 15 amino acids.

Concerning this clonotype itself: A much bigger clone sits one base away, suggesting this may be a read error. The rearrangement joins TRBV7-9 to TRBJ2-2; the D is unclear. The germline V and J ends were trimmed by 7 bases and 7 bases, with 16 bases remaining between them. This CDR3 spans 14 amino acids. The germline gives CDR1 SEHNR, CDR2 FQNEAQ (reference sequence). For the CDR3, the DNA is TGTGCCAGCATCTTGAACACAAGAATCGGGGAGCTGTTTTTT. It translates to CASILNTRIGELFF.

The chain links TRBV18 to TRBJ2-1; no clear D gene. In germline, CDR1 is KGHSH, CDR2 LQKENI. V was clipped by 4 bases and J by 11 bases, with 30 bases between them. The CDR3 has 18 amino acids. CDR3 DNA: TGTGCCAGCTCACAACAGTCTCGGAGCGATCAACGGGCATCACAGCAGTTCTTC. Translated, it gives CASSQQSRSDQRASQQFF.

As DNA, the CDR3 is TGTGCCAGCACCGCCGATACAGTCTATGGCTACACCTTC. This gives the protein CASTADTVYGYTF. The gene calls are TRBV11-1 and TRBJ1-2; D gene unclear. The CDR3 is 13 residues long. Deletions cut 7 bases from V and 4 bases from J, with 13 bases between. Germline V gives CDR1 SGHAT, CDR2 FQDESV (reference sequence).

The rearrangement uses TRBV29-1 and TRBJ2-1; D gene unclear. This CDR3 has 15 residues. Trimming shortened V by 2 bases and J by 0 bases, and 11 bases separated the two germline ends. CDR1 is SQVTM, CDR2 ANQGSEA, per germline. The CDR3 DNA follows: TGCAGCGTTGAACTGAGGCAGAGCTCCTACAATGAGCAGTTCTTC. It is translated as CSVELRQSSYNEQFF.

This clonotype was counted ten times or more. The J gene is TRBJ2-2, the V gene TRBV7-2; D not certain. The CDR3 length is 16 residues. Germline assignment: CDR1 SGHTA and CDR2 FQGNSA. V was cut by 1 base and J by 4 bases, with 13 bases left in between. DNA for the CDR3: TGTGCCAGCAGCTTAGTTCTCGGGTCTACCACCGGGGAGCTGTTTTTT. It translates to CASSLVLGSTTGELFF.

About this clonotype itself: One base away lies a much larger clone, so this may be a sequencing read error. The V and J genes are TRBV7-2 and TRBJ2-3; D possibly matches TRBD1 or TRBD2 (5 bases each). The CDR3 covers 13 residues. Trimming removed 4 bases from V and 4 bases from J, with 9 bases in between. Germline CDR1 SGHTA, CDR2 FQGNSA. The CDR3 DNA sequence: TGTGCCAGCAGCTGGGAGACAGCAGATACGCAGTATTTT. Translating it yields CASSWETADTQYF.

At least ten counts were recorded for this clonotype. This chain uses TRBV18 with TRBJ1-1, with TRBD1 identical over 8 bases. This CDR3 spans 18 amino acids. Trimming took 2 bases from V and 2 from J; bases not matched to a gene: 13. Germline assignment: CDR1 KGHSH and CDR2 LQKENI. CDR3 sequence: CASSPSRQGSRANTEAFF. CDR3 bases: TGTGCCAGCTCACCAAGCAGACAGGGGTCGCGGGCAAACACTGAAGCTTTCTTT.

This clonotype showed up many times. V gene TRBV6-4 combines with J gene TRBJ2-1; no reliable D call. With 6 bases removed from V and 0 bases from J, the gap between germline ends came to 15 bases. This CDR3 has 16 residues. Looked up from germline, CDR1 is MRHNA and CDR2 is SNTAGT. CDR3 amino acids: CASSLYPASSYNEQFF. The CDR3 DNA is TGTGCCAGCAGCCTTTACCCCGCCAGCTCCTACAATGAGCAGTTCTTC.

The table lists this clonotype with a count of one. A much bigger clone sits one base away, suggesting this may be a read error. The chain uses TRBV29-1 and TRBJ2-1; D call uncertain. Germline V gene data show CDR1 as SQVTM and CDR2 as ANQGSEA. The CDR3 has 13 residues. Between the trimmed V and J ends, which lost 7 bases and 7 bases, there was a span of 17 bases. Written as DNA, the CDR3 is TGCAGCGCCGATGTCCTCGAAGGAAATGAGCAGTTCTTC. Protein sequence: CSADVLEGNEQFF.

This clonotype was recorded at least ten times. The CDR3 protein is CASSAQGPYGYTF. CDR3 DNA sequence: TGTGCCAGCAGTGCACAGGGGCCCTATGGCTACACCTTC. The rearrangement uses TRBV27 and TRBJ1-2; 7 bases are a match to TRBD1. There are 13 residues in the CDR3. Germline assignment: CDR1 MNHEY and CDR2 SMNVEV (reference sequence). Losses at the gene ends were 5 bases for V and 4 bases for J; bases not matched to a gene: 4.

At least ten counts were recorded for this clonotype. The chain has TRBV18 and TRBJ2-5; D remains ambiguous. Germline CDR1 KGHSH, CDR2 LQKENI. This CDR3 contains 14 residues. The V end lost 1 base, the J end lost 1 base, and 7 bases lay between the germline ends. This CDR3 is CASSPRRAQETQYF. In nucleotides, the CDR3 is TGTGCCAGCTCACCACGAAGGGCCCAAGAGACCCAGTACTTC. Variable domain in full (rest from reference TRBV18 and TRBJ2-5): NAGVMQNPRHLVRRRGQEARLRCSPMKGHSHVYWYRQLPEEGLKFMVYLQKENIIDESGMPKERFSAEFPKEGPSILRIQQVVRGDSAAYFCASSPRRAQETQYFGPGTRLLVL.

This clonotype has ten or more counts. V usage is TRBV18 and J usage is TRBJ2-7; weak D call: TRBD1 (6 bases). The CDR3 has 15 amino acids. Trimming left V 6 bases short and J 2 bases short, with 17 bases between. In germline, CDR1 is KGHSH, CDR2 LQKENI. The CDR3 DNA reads TGTGCCAGCTCGCCGGGACAAGCCGCGGCCTACGAGCAGTACTTC. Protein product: CASSPGQAAAYEQYF.

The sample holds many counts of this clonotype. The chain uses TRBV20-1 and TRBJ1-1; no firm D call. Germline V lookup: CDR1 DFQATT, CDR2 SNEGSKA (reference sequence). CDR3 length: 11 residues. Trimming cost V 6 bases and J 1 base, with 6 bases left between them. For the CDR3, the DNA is TGCAGTGCCGAGGGGAACACTGAAGCTTTCTTT. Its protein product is CSAEGNTEAFF.

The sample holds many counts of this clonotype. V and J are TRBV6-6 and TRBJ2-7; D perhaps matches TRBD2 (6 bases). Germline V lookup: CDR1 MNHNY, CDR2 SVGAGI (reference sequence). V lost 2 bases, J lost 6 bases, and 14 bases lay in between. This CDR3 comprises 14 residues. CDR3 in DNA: TGTGCCAGCAGTTACGTTGGGACTGCCGCCGAGCAGTACTTC. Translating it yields CASSYVGTAAEQYF.

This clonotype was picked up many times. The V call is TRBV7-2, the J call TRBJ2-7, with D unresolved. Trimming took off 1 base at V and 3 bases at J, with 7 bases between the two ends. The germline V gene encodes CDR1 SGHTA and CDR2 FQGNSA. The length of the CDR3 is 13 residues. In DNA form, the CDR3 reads TGTGCCAGCAGCTTAGAGCCCATCTACGAGCAGTACTTC. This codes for CASSLEPIYEQYF. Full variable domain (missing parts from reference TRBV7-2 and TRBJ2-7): GAGVSQSPSNKVTEKGKDVELRCDPISGHTALYWYRQSLGQGLEFLIYFQGNSAPDKSGLPSDRFSAERTGGSVSTLTIQRTQQEDSAVYLCASSLEPIYEQYFGPGTRLTVT.

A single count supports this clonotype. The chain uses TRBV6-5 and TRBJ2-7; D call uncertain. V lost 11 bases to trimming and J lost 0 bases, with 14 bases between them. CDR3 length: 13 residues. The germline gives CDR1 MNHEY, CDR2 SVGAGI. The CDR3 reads CACSTLASYEQYF. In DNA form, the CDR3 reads TGTGCCTGCTCGACCTTGGCCTCCTACGAGCAGTACTTC.

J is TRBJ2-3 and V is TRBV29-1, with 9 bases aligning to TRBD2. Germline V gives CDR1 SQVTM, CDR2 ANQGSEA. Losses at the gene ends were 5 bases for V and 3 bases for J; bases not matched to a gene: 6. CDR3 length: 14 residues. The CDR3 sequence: CSVFSGRTTDTQYF. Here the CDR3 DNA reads TGCAGCGTTTTCAGCGGGAGGACGACAGATACGCAGTATTTT.

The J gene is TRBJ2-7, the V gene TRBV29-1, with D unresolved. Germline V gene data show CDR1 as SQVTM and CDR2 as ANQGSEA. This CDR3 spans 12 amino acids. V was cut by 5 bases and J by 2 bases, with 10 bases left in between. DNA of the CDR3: TGCAGCGTTAGACATTCGACCTACGAGCAGTACTTC. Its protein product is CSVRHSTYEQYF.